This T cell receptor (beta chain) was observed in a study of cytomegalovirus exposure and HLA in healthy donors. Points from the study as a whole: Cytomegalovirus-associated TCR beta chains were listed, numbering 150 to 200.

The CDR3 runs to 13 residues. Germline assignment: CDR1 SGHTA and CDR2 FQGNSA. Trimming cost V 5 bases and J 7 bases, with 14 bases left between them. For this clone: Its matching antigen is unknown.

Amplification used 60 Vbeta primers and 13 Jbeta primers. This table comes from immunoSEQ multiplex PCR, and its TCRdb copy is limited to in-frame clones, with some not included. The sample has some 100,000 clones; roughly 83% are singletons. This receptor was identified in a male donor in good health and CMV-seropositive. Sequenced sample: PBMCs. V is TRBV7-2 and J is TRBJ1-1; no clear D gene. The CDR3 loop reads CASSLRSGDEAFF. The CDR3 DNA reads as TGTGCCAGCAGCCTCAGGAGCGGAGATGAAGCTTTCTTT.